This T cell receptor beta chain was profiled in a study of T cells in Graves' hyperthyroidism and ophthalmopathy. This CDR3 has 18 residues. Germline CDR1 SGHRS, CDR2 YFSETQ. With V trimmed by 0 bases and J by 5 bases, 10 bases remained unmatched. Amplification targeted TCR beta CDR3 regions from RNA transcripts. Carried out on the TCR CDR3, a first-round RT-PCR used the HTBI primer set. TCRdb redid the calling of the multiplex PCR reads with MiXCR, one entry per CDR3 protein. Among hundreds of thousands of distinct CDR3 sequences, about 14% were seen once, and the ten largest hold about a tenth. This clonotype was counted once. Its antigen remains unknown. Study-level points and caveats: Most clonotypes expanded in the thyroid (above 0.001) were also present in blood.

V is TRBV5-1 and J is TRBJ2-2, with 10 nucleotides matching TRBD2. This sequence was found in a woman aged 18-29 years with Graves' hyperthyroidism. Sequencing used blood. CDR3 amino acids: CASSLASSGRGRTGELFF. The CDR3 coding sequence is TGCGCCAGCAGCTTGGCCTCTAGCGGGAGAGGGCGGACCGGGGAGCTGTTTTTT.